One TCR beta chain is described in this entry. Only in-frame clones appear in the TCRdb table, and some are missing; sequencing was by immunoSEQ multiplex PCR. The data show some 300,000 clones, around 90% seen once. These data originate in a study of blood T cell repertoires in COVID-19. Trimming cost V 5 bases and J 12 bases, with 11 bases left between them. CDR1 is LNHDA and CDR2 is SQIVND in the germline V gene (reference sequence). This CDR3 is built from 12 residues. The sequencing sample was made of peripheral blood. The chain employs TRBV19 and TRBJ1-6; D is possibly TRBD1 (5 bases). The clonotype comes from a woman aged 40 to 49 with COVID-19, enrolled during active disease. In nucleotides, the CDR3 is TGTGCCAGTAGTCTCGACAGCCGACCCCTCCACTTT. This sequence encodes CASSLDSRPLHF.